This T cell receptor (beta chain) derives from a study of blood T cell repertoires in COVID-19. For the study at large: Samples of COVID-19 (acute and convalescent) were obtained from the United States, Italy and Spain.

In the original processing: Reference gene primer amplification gave nucleated cell count estimates. Profiled with immunoSEQ multiplex PCR; TCRdb holds only in-frame clones, not every one. The DNA gave D and trimming, while V, J and clone size come from that table. The sample has roughly 130,000 clones, around 80% seen once; the top ten hold 16%. The CDR3 totals 13 residues. Germline trimming cut 5 bases from V and 7 bases from J; bases unmatched to any gene: 9. Germline V gives CDR1 SGHRS, CDR2 YFSETQ. The specimen was peripheral blood. V and J are TRBV5-1 and TRBJ2-7, with TRBD1 matching 7 bases. The sequence derives from a man aged 45-60 years with acute or convalescent COVID-19. CDR3 sequence (DNA): TGCGCCAGCAGAGCGACAGGGTCGCGGGAGCAGTACGTC. It is translated as CASRATGSREQYV.